This T cell receptor beta chain derives from a study of blood T cell repertoires in COVID-19. At the level of the study: The United States, Italy and Spain were the sources of the acute and convalescent COVID-19 samples.

Germline V gene data show CDR1 as DFQATT and CDR2 as SNEGSKA (reference sequence). The CDR3 has 15 amino acids. V was trimmed by 3 bases and J by 6 bases, leaving 18 bases between them. Recruitment covered about two dozen US areas and drew participants whose ages spanned about 18 to 90 years. The method was immunoSEQ multiplex PCR; TCRdb's version includes in-frame clones alone and lacks a portion of them. The data show about 190,000 clones, with around 85% seen just once and under 4% held by the top ten. The clonotype was recovered from a woman in her 30s who had recovered from COVID-19. The J gene is TRBJ2-1, the V gene TRBV20-1; maybe TRBD2 (6 bases). Sequencing used PBMCs or T cells enriched from blood (not recorded which). The CDR3 reads CSASDPGTAVNEQFF. In DNA form, the CDR3 reads TGCAGTGCTAGTGATCCTGGGACTGCCGTCAATGAGCAGTTCTTC.